The rows below give T cell receptor beta chains drawn from one sample of a study of T cells in Graves' hyperthyroidism and ophthalmopathy. A single record per CDR3 protein comes from TCRdb applying MiXCR to the multiplex PCR reads. The sample lists 650,000 to 850,000 distinct CDR3 sequences; 18% were seen once. The sample comprised blood. The origin of the receptors is a woman aged 50 to 60 with Graves' hyperthyroidism that later progressed to Graves' ophthalmopathy. Each CDR3 is given with its conserved first and last residue. D genes are given only for firm matches. For some rows the clone size is stated as once, few or many, or as a class when expanded; others skip it.

TRBJ2-1 | few | 13 | - | TRBV15 | CATSTLGGNEQFF | TGTGCCACCAGCACCCTGGGAGGTAATGAGCAGTTCTTC
TRBJ2-3 | - | 17 | TRBD2 | TRBV6-1 | CASNQPSGGTSTDTQYF | TGTGCCAGCAATCAGCCCAGCGGGGGGACTAGCACAGATACGCAGTATTTT
TRBJ2-1 | many | 19 | TRBD1 | TRBV10-3 | CAISESYLNRGHSYNEQFF | TGTGCCATCAGTGAGTCGTATCTGAACAGGGGGCACTCCTACAATGAGCAGTTCTTC
TRBJ1-5 | - | 14 | - | TRBV19 | CASSVQGSNQPQHF | TGTGCCAGTAGTGTCCAGGGTAGCAATCAGCCCCAGCATTTT
TRBJ2-3 | few | 19 | TRBD2 | TRBV6-1 | CASSTSSGLAGGRTDTQYF | TGTGCCAGCAGTACCAGCTCGGGACTAGCGGGGGGTCGTACAGATACGCAGTATTTT
TRBJ1-1 | many | 15 | - | TRBV6-1 | CASSQRQILNTEAFF | TGTGCCAGCAGTCAACGACAGATTTTGAACACTGAAGCTTTCTTT
TRBJ1-2 | many | 14 | - | TRBV30 | CAWNGQRDLFGYTF | TGTGCCTGGAATGGACAGCGCGACCTTTTTGGCTACACCTTC
TRBJ1-2 | many | 13 | - | TRBV5-1 | CASSLDAHYGYTF | TGCGCCAGCAGCCTGGACGCGCACTATGGCTACACCTTC
TRBJ1-5 | many | 14 | - | TRBV30 | CAWSGGTNFQPQHF | TGTGCCTGGAGTGGAGGGACAAACTTTCAGCCCCAGCATTTT
TRBJ1-2 | once | 13 | - | TRBV27 | CASSLAGVDGYTF | TGTGCCAGCAGTTTGGCAGGGGTAGATGGCTACACCTTC
TRBJ2-5 | many | 15 | - | TRBV2 | CASKSSFRGGETQYF | TGTGCCAGCAAATCCTCATTTCGGGGAGGAGAGACCCAGTACTTC
TRBJ1-4 | few | 14 | - | TRBV15 | CATRETDYNEKLFF | TGTGCCACCAGGGAGACAGATTATAATGAAAAACTGTTTTTT
TRBJ1-1 | few | 16 | TRBD1 | TRBV15 | CATHHGQGRPNTEAFF | TGTGCCACCCACCATGGACAGGGCCGACCGAACACTGAAGCTTTCTTT
TRBJ2-3 | few | 16 | TRBD2 | TRBV12-3/TRBV12-4 | CASSISGGLYTDTQYF | TGTGCCAGCAGTATTAGCGGGGGGCTCTACACAGATACGCAGTATTTT
TRBJ2-2 | few | 15 | - | TRBV11-1 | CASSARGPNTGELFF | TGTGCCAGCAGCGCGCGGGGGCCGAACACCGGGGAGCTGTTTTTT
TRBJ2-1 | - | 17 | - | TRBV11-2 | CASSLSGGASSYNEQFF | TGTGCCAGCAGCCTCTCTGGGGGGGCGAGTTCCTACAATGAGCAGTTCTTC
TRBJ2-7 | few | 14 | - | TRBV20-1 | CSARGQAVLYEQYF | TGCAGTGCTAGAGGGCAGGCAGTCCTTTACGAGCAGTACTTC
TRBJ2-3 | once | 12 | - | TRBV2 | CASEGRADTQYF | TGTGCCAGCGAAGGCCGCGCAGATACGCAGTATTTT
TRBJ1-6 | many | 13 | - | TRBV20-1 | CSASPGDNSPLHF | TGCAGTGCTAGCCCGGGGGATAATTCACCCCTCCACTTT
TRBJ2-1 | - | 17 | TRBD2 | TRBV9 | CASSVGSGGGPYNEQFF | TGTGCCAGCAGCGTAGGAAGTGGCGGGGGGCCCTACAATGAGCAGTTCTTC
TRBJ1-1 | - | 14 | - | TRBV29-1 | CSVQTVLMNTEAFF | TGCAGCGTCCAGACGGTACTAATGAACACTGAAGCTTTCTTT
TRBJ2-1 | - | 14 | - | TRBV7-3 | CASSQQGGHNEQFF | TGTGCCAGCAGCCAACAGGGAGGCCACAATGAGCAGTTCTTC
TRBJ1-4 | many | 14 | TRBD1 | TRBV12-3/TRBV12-4 | CASTPGGGREKLFF | TGTGCCAGCACCCCAGGGGGCGGGCGGGAAAAACTGTTTTTT
TRBJ2-3 | - | 15 | - | TRBV6-5 | CASSYSKFRSDTQYF | TGTGCCAGCAGTTACTCGAAATTCCGGTCAGATACGCAGTATTTT
TRBJ2-2 | - | 17 | TRBD2 | TRBV4-2 | CASSPDIGGGAPGELFF | TGTGCCAGCAGCCCCGACATCGGCGGGGGGGCCCCCGGGGAGCTGTTTTTT
TRBJ1-5 | few | 16 | TRBD1 | TRBV4-1 | CASSQSWDRGNQPQHF | TGCGCCAGCAGTCAATCCTGGGACAGGGGTAATCAGCCCCAGCATTTT
TRBJ2-5 | - | 16 | TRBD2 | TRBV5-1 | CASSTTSGGAAETQYF | TGCGCCAGCAGCACAACTAGCGGGGGGGCTGCAGAGACCCAGTACTTC
TRBJ2-6 | many | 17 | - | TRBV5-1 | CASSLAGTVSGANVLTF | TGCGCCAGCAGCTTGGCCGGAACAGTCTCTGGGGCCAACGTCCTGACTTTC
TRBJ1-1 | - | 13 | TRBD1 | TRBV6-1 | CASSEHGTGYAFF | TGTGCCAGCAGTGAACACGGGACAGGATATGCTTTCTTT
TRBJ1-2 | many | 14 | TRBD1 | TRBV27 | CASSRQGLLYGYTF | TGTGCCAGCAGTAGACAGGGACTCCTCTATGGCTACACCTTC
TRBJ2-5 | - | 14 | - | TRBV7-2 | CASSFRRAQETQYF | TGTGCCAGCAGCTTTCGGCGGGCTCAAGAGACCCAGTACTTC
TRBJ2-5 | many | 13 | - | TRBV7-6 | CASSRTGRETQYF | TGTGCCAGCAGCCGTACAGGGAGAGAGACCCAGTACTTC
TRBJ2-7 | few | 14 | TRBD2 | TRBV5-6 | CASSPGTIPFEQYF | TGTGCCAGCAGCCCCGGGACTATCCCTTTCGAGCAGTACTTC
TRBJ1-1 | few | 13 | - | TRBV5-4 | CASRFLSATEAFF | TGTGCCAGCAGGTTCTTGAGTGCGACTGAAGCTTTCTTT
TRBJ2-5 | - | 16 | TRBD1 | TRBV20-1 | CSARASGQGIGETQYF | TGCAGTGCTAGAGCATCCGGACAGGGAATCGGGGAGACCCAGTACTTC
TRBJ1-2 | - | 14 | - | TRBV5-4 | CASTRAGQSYGYTF | TGTGCCAGCACCAGAGCAGGACAGTCCTATGGCTACACCTTC
TRBJ1-4 | few | 15 | - | TRBV7-2 | CASSLAAREREKLFF | TGTGCCAGCAGCTTAGCGGCCAGGGAACGAGAAAAACTGTTTTTT
TRBJ1-2 | - | 13 | - | TRBV5-1 | CASSLLDRSGYTF | TGCGCCAGCAGCTTGCTTGACAGATCTGGCTACACCTTC
TRBJ2-7 | - | 15 | TRBD1 | TRBV9 | CASSVGVRQGDEQYF | TGTGCCAGCAGCGTAGGAGTCAGACAGGGGGACGAGCAGTACTTC
TRBJ1-2 | many | 13 | - | TRBV2 | CASTVGSAQGYTF | TGTGCCAGCACTGTCGGGTCGGCCCAGGGCTACACCTTC
TRBJ2-7 | - | 15 | TRBD1 | TRBV12-5 | CASGVTQGAKSEQYF | TGTGCTAGTGGGGTGACACAGGGGGCGAAAAGCGAGCAGTACTTC
TRBJ1-2 | few | 14 | - | TRBV6-5 | CASSYGLGDYGYTF | TGTGCCAGCAGTTACGGCTTAGGGGACTATGGCTACACCTTC
TRBJ1-2 | many | 18 | TRBD1 | TRBV5-5 | CASSTIPGQGAYEYGYTF | TGTGCCAGCAGCACGATACCGGGACAGGGGGCGTATGAGTATGGCTACACCTTC
TRBJ2-2 | - | 16 | TRBD2 | TRBV25-1 | CASSGGLAGGLGELFF | TGTGCCAGCAGTGGTGGGCTAGCGGGGGGGCTCGGGGAGCTGTTTTTT
TRBJ1-4 | - | 16 | TRBD1 | TRBV12-3/TRBV12-4 | CASSFWKDRDREKLFF | TGTGCCAGCAGTTTCTGGAAGGACAGGGATCGCGAAAAACTGTTTTTT
TRBJ1-4 | many | 16 | - | TRBV20-1 | CSANTGYRATNEKLFF | TGCAGTGCTAATACAGGGTACCGAGCAACTAATGAAAAACTGTTTTTT
TRBJ1-1 | - | 15 | - | TRBV5-6 | CASSLGLHGGTEAFF | TGTGCCAGCAGCTTGGGGCTTCACGGCGGCACTGAAGCTTTCTTT